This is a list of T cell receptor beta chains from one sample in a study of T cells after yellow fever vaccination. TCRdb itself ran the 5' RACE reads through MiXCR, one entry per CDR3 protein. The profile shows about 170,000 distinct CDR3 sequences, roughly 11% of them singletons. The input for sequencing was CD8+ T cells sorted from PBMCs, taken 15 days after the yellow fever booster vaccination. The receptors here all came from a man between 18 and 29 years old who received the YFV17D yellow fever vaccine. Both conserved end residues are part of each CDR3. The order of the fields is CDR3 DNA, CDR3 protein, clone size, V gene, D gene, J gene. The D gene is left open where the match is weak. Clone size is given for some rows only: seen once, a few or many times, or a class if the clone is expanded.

CDR3 DNA: TGTGCCAGCAGCCAAGTGGGACTAGCGGGGGAGAGCTCCTACGAGCAGTACTTC
CDR3 protein: CASSQVGLAGESSYEQYF
clone size: few
V gene: TRBV4-2
D gene: TRBD2
J gene: TRBJ2-7

CDR3 DNA: TGTGCCAGCAGCTTTAGCGGGGGCGCCGACAATGAGCAGTTCTTC
CDR3 protein: CASSFSGGADNEQFF
clone size: few
V gene: TRBV5-4
D gene: TRBD2
J gene: TRBJ2-1

CDR3 DNA: TGTGCCAGCAGTTACGGTGCAGGGACTCAGCCCCAGCATTTT
CDR3 protein: CASSYGAGTQPQHF
clone size: NA
V gene: TRBV6-5
D gene: NA
J gene: TRBJ1-5

CDR3 DNA: TGTGCCAGCAGAAAGCTAGGTGAGGACATTCAGTACTTC
CDR3 protein: CASRKLGEDIQYF
clone size: NA
V gene: TRBV7-2
D gene: NA
J gene: TRBJ2-4

CDR3 DNA: TGTGCCAGCAGCTTTTTGACCGGGAACACTGAAGCTTTCTTT
CDR3 protein: CASSFLTGNTEAFF
clone size: NA
V gene: TRBV7-9
D gene: NA
J gene: TRBJ1-1

CDR3 DNA: TGCGCCAGCAGCTTTGACGTCTCCTACGAGCAGTACTTC
CDR3 protein: CASSFDVSYEQYF
clone size: NA
V gene: TRBV5-1
D gene: NA
J gene: TRBJ2-7

CDR3 DNA: TGTGCCAGCAGCTTACCGAGCGGGGGGGCCCGCGAGCAGTTCTTC
CDR3 protein: CASSLPSGGAREQFF
clone size: few
V gene: TRBV11-2
D gene: TRBD2
J gene: TRBJ2-1

CDR3 DNA: TGCGCCAGCAGTGAGATCTCTTCAGAGGGCAGGGAGACCCAGTACTTC
CDR3 protein: CASSEISSEGRETQYF
clone size: NA
V gene: TRBV10-2
D gene: NA
J gene: TRBJ2-5

CDR3 DNA: TGTGCCAGCAGCTTATCCGACAGGGCGAACACTGAAGCTTTCTTT
CDR3 protein: CASSLSDRANTEAFF
clone size: NA
V gene: TRBV11-2
D gene: TRBD1
J gene: TRBJ1-1

CDR3 DNA: TGCGCCAGCAGCCAAGGGACAGCATTACAATCTGGAAACACCATATATTTT
CDR3 protein: CASSQGTALQSGNTIYF
clone size: NA
V gene: TRBV4-3
D gene: NA
J gene: TRBJ1-3

CDR3 DNA: TGTGCCAGCAGTTCACCCGCCGTGGAGGCCAAAAACATTCAGTACTTC
CDR3 protein: CASSSPAVEAKNIQYF
clone size: few
V gene: TRBV6-5
D gene: NA
J gene: TRBJ2-4

CDR3 DNA: TGTGCCAGCAGTCCCACCGGGGATGGCTACACCTTC
CDR3 protein: CASSPTGDGYTF
clone size: NA
V gene: TRBV27
D gene: NA
J gene: TRBJ1-2